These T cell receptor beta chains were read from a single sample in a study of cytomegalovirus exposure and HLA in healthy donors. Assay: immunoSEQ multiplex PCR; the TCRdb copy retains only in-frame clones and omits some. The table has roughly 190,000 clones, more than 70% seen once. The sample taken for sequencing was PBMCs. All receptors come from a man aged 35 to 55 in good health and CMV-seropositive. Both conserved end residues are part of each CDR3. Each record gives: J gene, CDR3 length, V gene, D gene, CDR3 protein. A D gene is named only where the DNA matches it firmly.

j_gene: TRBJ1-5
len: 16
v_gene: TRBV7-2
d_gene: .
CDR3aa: CASSLRGTYSNQPQHF

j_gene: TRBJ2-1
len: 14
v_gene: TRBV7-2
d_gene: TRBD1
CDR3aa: CASSSWTGYNEQFF

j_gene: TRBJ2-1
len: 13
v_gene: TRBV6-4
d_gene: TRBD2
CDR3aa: CASSAIEAGGPFF

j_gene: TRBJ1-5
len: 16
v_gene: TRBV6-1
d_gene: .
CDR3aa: CASSEVGTTVNQPQHF

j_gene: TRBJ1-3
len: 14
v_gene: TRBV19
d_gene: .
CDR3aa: CASSIGRGTNTIYF

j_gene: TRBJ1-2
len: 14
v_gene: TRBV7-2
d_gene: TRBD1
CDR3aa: CASSPGRGRYGYTF

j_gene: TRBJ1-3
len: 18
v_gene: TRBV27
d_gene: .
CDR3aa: CASTLGGASPRPGNTIYF

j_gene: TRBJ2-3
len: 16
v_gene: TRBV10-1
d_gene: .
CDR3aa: CASSGASGGMVDTQYF

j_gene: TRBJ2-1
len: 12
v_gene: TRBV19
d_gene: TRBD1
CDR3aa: CASSQTGNEQFF

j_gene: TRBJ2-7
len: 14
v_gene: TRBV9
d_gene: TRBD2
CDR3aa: CASSGTSGGYEQYF

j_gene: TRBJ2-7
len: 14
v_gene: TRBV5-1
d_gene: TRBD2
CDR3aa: CASSRTGGAGEQYF

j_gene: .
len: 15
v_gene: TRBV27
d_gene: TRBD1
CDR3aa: CASSPWTGNTYEQYF

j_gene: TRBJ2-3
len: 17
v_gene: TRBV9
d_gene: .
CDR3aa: CASSVAGTPTLTDTQYF

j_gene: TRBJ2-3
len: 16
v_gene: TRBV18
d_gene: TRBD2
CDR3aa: CASTLAGGASTDTQYF

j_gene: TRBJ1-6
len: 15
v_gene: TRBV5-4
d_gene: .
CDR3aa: CASSLDPRVESPLHF

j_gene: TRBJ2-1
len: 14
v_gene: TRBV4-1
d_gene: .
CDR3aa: CASSQDPQNNEQFF

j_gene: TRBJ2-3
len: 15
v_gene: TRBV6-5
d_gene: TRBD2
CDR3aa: CASSSVAGGPHTQYF

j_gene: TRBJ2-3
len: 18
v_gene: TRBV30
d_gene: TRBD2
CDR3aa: CAWRGLGLAGGPVDTQYF

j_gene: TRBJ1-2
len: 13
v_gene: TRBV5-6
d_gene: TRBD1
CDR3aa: CASSFGTAYGYTF

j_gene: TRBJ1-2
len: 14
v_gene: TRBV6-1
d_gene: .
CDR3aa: CASSESTDNYGYTF

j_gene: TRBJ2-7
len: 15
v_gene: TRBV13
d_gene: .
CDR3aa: CASSPKQESNYEQYF

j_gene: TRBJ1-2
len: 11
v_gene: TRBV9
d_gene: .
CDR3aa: CASSRAGGYTF

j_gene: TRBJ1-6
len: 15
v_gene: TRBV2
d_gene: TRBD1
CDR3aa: CASSGDRGSYPPLHF

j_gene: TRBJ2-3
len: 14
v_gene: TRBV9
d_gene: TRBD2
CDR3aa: CASGEGHATDTQYF

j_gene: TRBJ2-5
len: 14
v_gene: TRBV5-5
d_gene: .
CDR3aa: CASSLEGIQETQYF

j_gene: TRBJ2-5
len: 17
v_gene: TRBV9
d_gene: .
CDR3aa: CASSASVAGPVMETQYF